The next 16 T cell receptor beta chains were all read from a single sample in a study of beta chain features in type 1 diabetes. The isolated RNA, all of it, was reverse transcribed, so expressed TCRB transcripts were what got sequenced. Repertoires were generated with immunoSEQ multiplex PCR, while TCRdb's copy carries only in-frame clones and drops some. Altogether about 470,000 clones are present, roughly 31% being singletons, with the ten largest covering roughly 0.06%. Sequenced material: naive CD4+ T cells from blood. Receptors originate from a man aged 18 to 30 in good health.

This clone was counted between two and nine times. The chain employs TRBV30 and TRBJ2-3; 7 bases align to TRBD2. The length of the CDR3 is 15 residues. The V segment lost 0 bases and the J segment 0 bases; nucleotides outside the gene matches: 3. CDR1 and CDR2 from the germline V gene are GTSNPN and SVGIG (reference sequence). The DNA for the CDR3 is TGTGCCTGGAGTGTACAGCGGGGTAGCACAGATACGCAGTATTTT. Translation: CAWSVQRGSTDTQYF.

Points on this clone: The same CDR3 is also encoded by other DNA sequences in this sample. The chain combines TRBV7-2 with TRBJ2-1; no reliable D call. Germline V lookup: CDR1 SGHTA, CDR2 FQGNSA. V lost 3 bases and J lost 2, with 5 bases in between. This CDR3 contains 13 residues. Here the CDR3 reads CASSFDTYNEQFF. The DNA for the CDR3 is TGTGCCAGCAGCTTCGACACCTACAATGAGCAGTTCTTC.

This clone has only a few counts. The rearrangement joins TRBV4-3 to TRBJ1-2; no clear D. This CDR3 has 12 amino acids. CDR1 LGHNA and CDR2 YSLEER come from the germline V gene. The V gene lost 1 base and the J gene lost 8 bases, with 8 bases spanning the gap. The CDR3 loop reads CASSQVGSGYTF. The CDR3 DNA follows: TGCGCCAGCAGCCAAGTGGGTTCGGGCTACACCTTC.

There are a few counts of this clone. The rearrangement links TRBV28 to TRBJ2-7; 7 bases are shared with TRBD1. The V and J ends lost 10 bases and 1 base, in that order; junction bases with no gene match: 7. CDR1 and CDR2 (germline): MDHEN, SYDVKM. The CDR3 spans 13 residues. CDR3 in amino acids: CAITDRISYEQYF. The CDR3 DNA is TGTGCCATTACGGACAGGATATCCTACGAGCAGTACTTC.

In this sample, this clone turned up a few times. The chain couples TRBV5-4 to TRBJ2-3; D not resolved. CDR3 length: 13 residues. Germline V gives CDR1 SGHNT, CDR2 YYREEE (reference sequence). Trimming took 6 bases from V and 5 from J, leaving 13 bases between them. The CDR3, as DNA: TGTGCCAGCACCTCCCCGGGTCGAGATACGCAGTATTTT. Amino acid sequence: CASTSPGRDTQYF.

This clone occurred a few times. The chain combines TRBV7-8 with TRBJ2-7; D may be TRBD2 (5 bases). Trimming cost V 0 bases and J 0 bases, with 12 bases left between them. The CDR3 has 16 residues. Germline-derived CDR1 and CDR2 are SGHVS and FQNEAQ. The DNA of the CDR3 is TGTGCCAGCAGCTTAGCGGGGATAGCGAGCTCCTACGAGCAGTACTTC. Translation gives CASSLAGIASSYEQYF.

V and J are TRBV9 and TRBJ2-5, with D perhaps matching TRBD1 or TRBD2 (5 bases each). CDR1 is SGDLS and CDR2 is YYNGEE in the germline V gene. The CDR3 loop spans 15 amino acids. Deletions cut 0 bases from V and 4 bases from J, with 13 bases between. In DNA, the CDR3 is TGTGCCAGCAGCGTAGACCAGGGAGAGGGAGAGACCCAGTACTTC. Amino acid sequence: CASSVDQGEGETQYF.

This clone has more than one count but fewer than ten. J is TRBJ2-5 and V is TRBV5-1; 11 bases match TRBD1. Germline V gene lookup returns CDR1 SGHRS and CDR2 YFSETQ. The length of the CDR3 is 14 residues. V lost 3 bases, J lost 4 bases, and 2 bases stayed unmatched. CDR3 sequence (DNA): TGCGCCAGCAGCTCCGGACAGGGGGCAGAGACCCAGTACTTC. It codes for CASSSGQGAETQYF.

This clone has more than one count but fewer than ten. This chain uses TRBV11-1 with TRBJ1-2, with D uncertain. The germline CDR1 and CDR2 sequences are SGHAT and FQDESV (reference sequence). Trimming shortened V by 6 bases and J by 4 bases, and 9 bases separated the two germline ends. The CDR3 is 12 residues long. CDR3 coding DNA: TGTGCCAGCAGTCTCTCGGGCTATGGCTACACCTTC. Its protein product is CASSLSGYGYTF.

The J gene is TRBJ2-1, the V gene TRBV19; 10 positions match TRBD2. The CDR3 length is 18 residues. Germline V gene lookup returns CDR1 LNHDA and CDR2 SQIVND (reference sequence). The V gene end was trimmed by 5 bases and the J gene end by 4 bases; junction bases not matched to a gene: 14. The CDR3 nucleotides read TGTGCCAGTAGTCAGGCTGCTAAAGCGGGAGGGCCTTACAATGAGCAGTTCTTC. It is translated as CASSQAAKAGGPYNEQFF.

J is TRBJ2-7 and V is TRBV6-5; D possibly corresponds to TRBD2 (5 bases). V was clipped by 5 bases and J by 7 bases, with 12 bases between them. Germline V CDR1 and CDR2: MNHEY, SVGAGI. This CDR3 has 12 residues. The DNA of the CDR3 is TGTGCCAGCAGTCGAGACGGACTTGAGCAGTACTTC. It encodes CASSRDGLEQYF.

This rearrangement joins TRBV10-3 to TRBJ2-6; TRBD1 agrees at 9 bases. CDR3 length equals 15 residues. V lost 10 bases and J lost 2; bases outside the gene matches: 6. Germline loops: CDR1 ENHRY, CDR2 SYGVKD. The CDR3 reads CATGRQGAGANVLTF. Written as DNA, the CDR3 is TGTGCCACCGGGAGACAGGGGGCTGGGGCCAACGTCCTGACTTTC.

The chain is built from TRBV29-1 and TRBJ2-3; 9 positions match TRBD1. Per the germline V gene, CDR1 is SQVTM and CDR2 is ANQGSEA. With V trimmed by 7 bases and J by 6 bases, 11 bases remained unmatched. The CDR3 has 14 residues. The CDR3 loop is CSGVPGQGLDTQYF. The DNA of the CDR3 is TGCAGCGGCGTACCGGGACAGGGCCTGGATACGCAGTATTTT.

This clone was seen more than once but under ten times. The chain combines TRBV23-1 with TRBJ2-3, with 15 bases fitting TRBD2. TRBV23-1 falls under the ORF class, with uncertain function. This CDR3 contains 19 residues. V shed 4 bases and J 5 bases; nucleotides not matched to a gene: 13. Here the CDR3 DNA reads TGCGCCAGCAGTCTTCCCTGGACAGGACTAGCGGGAGGGGAAGATACGCAGTATTTT. Translation: CASSLPWTGLAGGEDTQYF.

This clone was seen only once. The chain couples TRBV5-4 to TRBJ2-6; D tentatively reads TRBD1 or TRBD2 (5 bases each). The CDR3 consists of 19 residues. V shed 4 bases and J shed 0 bases, with 20 bases lying between them. Germline loops: CDR1 SGHNT, CDR2 YYREEE (reference sequence). CDR3: CASSVGRNRGPSGANVLTF. The CDR3 DNA reads as TGTGCCAGCAGCGTGGGACGGAATAGGGGCCCCTCTGGGGCCAACGTCCTGACTTTC.

The J gene is TRBJ2-1, the V gene TRBV15; possibly TRBD2 for D (6 bases). Trimming removed 5 bases from V and 8 bases from J, with 16 bases in between. This CDR3 comprises 14 residues. CDR1 and CDR2 (germline): LNHNV, YYDKDF (reference sequence). CDR3: CATSVPGAWDEQFF. Here the CDR3 DNA reads TGTGCCACCAGCGTCCCGGGAGCCTGGGATGAGCAGTTCTTC.